Listed below are T cell receptor beta chains from one sample, sequenced in a study of cytomegalovirus exposure and HLA in healthy donors. The table came from immunoSEQ multiplex PCR; TCRdb's copy has only in-frame clones and leaves some out. The sample carries more than 150,000 clones, over 65% recorded once. Source material: PBMCs. These receptor sequences come from a man aged 18-30 years in good health and CMV-seronegative. CDR3s include the opening cysteine and the closing phenylalanine or tryptophan.

>TRBV18
CASSPPGRGYGYTF
>TRBV7-2
CASSKTSGRAHGTQYF
>TRBV6-4
CASLPSSQYPSNEQFF
>TRBV27
CASSLTGNQETQYF
>TRBV5-1
CASSWTGREAFF
>TRBV23-1
CASSWRGVNTEAFF
>TRBV27
CASSPAGIGTGELFF
>TRBV28
CASSLFNSNSPLHF
>TRBV7-9
CASTRQGLTNTGELFF
>TRBV9
CASSVDPPGGMNTEAFF
>TRBV9
CASSEGLAHGPEWIEQYF
>TRBV30
CAWSVPRGFRNEQYF
>TRBV6-1
CASSELDREKLFF
>TRBV2
CASSERGYEQYF
>TRBV28
CASSSPSGLGEKLFF
>TRBV2
CASRGLAGSDTQYF
>TRBV7-3
CASRPGLRANQETQYF
>TRBV21-1
CANVLRPQHF
>TRBV4-2
CASSQDQTARNSPLHF
>TRBV19
CASSIGTVYSNQPQHF
>TRBV6-1
CASSDRGRGYEQYF
>TRBV7-6
CASRPAGTSGGASYEQYF
>TRBV27
CASSRDSPNYGYTF
>TRBV2
CASSGAGGGNQPQHF
>TRBV25-1
CASSEYGGTGNGNTIYF
>TRBV18
CASSPPSGQGSEAFF
>TRBV28
CASSPLQGPGRAFF
>TRBV9
CASSVKGVDLDEQYF
>TRBV6-1
CASSRDTCVQYF
>TRBV7-9
CASSLGSGGRDEAFF
>TRBV5-1
CASSGGQGGGNTIYF
>TRBV10-3
CAITPGDRVNTEAFF
>TRBV30
CAWSRTGRGGNTIYF
>TRBV6-6
CAGGTDNQPQHF
>TRBV10-1
CASSEDRRRNEQFF
>TRBV6-5
CASSSGQGYGYTF
>TRBV29-1
CSAPTGSGNQPQHF
>TRBV6-5
CASSLTGVNEKLFF
>TRBV14
CASSRGLAGSYEQYF
>TRBV7-9
CASSRQGGYNEQFF
>TRBV5-1
CASSLGQGAEKLFF
>TRBV13
CASSSLGSPTDTQYF
>TRBV4-1
CASSQGRPYNEQFF
>TRBV12-5
CASGLAGTGGLNTGELFF
>TRBV5-6
CASSLIRAGELFF
>TRBV5-5
CASAYRVGAGELFF